A single sample is the source of the 22 T cell receptor beta chains below, sequenced in a study of blood T cell repertoires in COVID-19. Data came from immunoSEQ multiplex PCR; TCRdb stores just in-frame clones and leaves some out. This repertoire shows nearly 110,000 clones, more than 70% found once; its top ten account for over 4%. Material: peripheral blood. These receptor sequences come from a human donor in a cohort sampled during active COVID-19.

Worth noting for this clone: Relative to the germline gene, one junction end is altered; a read error may explain this. For the CDR3, the DNA is TGCGCCAGCACCTTGACTAGCGGGCACGCCTCCGAGCAGTACTTC. Protein sequence: CASTLTSGHASEQYF. The chain uses TRBV5-1 and TRBJ2-7, with 10 bases identical to TRBD2. There are 15 residues in the CDR3. CDR1 and CDR2 from the germline V gene are SGHRS and YFSETQ.

The rearrangement uses TRBV28 and TRBJ1-5, with D uncertain. CDR1 is MDHEN and CDR2 is SYDVKM in the germline V gene. V was cut by 4 bases and J by 1 base, with 8 bases left in between. The CDR3 has 14 residues. The CDR3 sequence is CASSSGLSNQPQHF. The CDR3 coding sequence is TGTGCCAGCAGTTCTGGACTCAGCAATCAGCCCCAGCATTTT.

The chain links TRBV5-6 to TRBJ2-6; D remains unclear. The length of the CDR3 is 14 residues. The germline V gene encodes CDR1 SGHDT and CDR2 YYEEEE. V was cut by 0 bases and J by 4 bases, with 5 bases left in between. The CDR3 loop reads CASSLVRGANVLTF. DNA for the CDR3: TGTGCCAGCAGCTTGGTGCGGGGGGCCAACGTCCTGACTTTC.

This clone has only a few counts. V usage is TRBV19 and J usage is TRBJ1-2; TRBD1 matches 9 bases. The CDR3 totals 20 residues. With 7 bases clipped from V and 8 bases from J, the junction kept 29 bases outside the gene matches. Per germline, CDR1 LNHDA and CDR2 SQIVND (reference sequence). The CDR3 sequence is CASTSPRDRDSPEGIWGYTF. CDR3 nucleotide sequence: TGTGCCAGTACCTCGCCCCGGGACAGGGATTCGCCAGAGGGGATTTGGGGCTACACCTTC.

The gene calls are TRBV25-1 and TRBJ1-1; D is unclear. The V end lost 6 bases, the J end lost 10 bases, and 9 bases lay between the germline ends. Germline-derived CDR1 and CDR2 are MGHDK and SYGVNS. The CDR3 covers 10 residues. The DNA of the CDR3 is TGTGCCAGCAGCGGGGAGCGAGCTTTCTTT. Its translation is CASSGERAFF.

V is TRBV6-5 and J is TRBJ1-2; 10 nucleotides match TRBD1. The CDR3 is 15 amino acids. CDR1 is MNHEY, CDR2 SVGAGI, per germline. V lost 6 bases and J lost 5; bases outside the gene matches: 9. In nucleotides, the CDR3 is TGTGCCAGCAGGGTCCCCGGGACAGGGGTTTATGGCTACACCTTC. Residues: CASRVPGTGVYGYTF.

This chain uses TRBV2 with TRBJ1-3; TRBD1 agrees at 7 bases. The length of the CDR3 is 14 residues. Germline V gene data show CDR1 as SNHLY and CDR2 as FYNNEI. J lost 4 bases, V lost 6 bases, and 6 bases had no gene match. The CDR3 bases are TGTGCCAGCAGAAGGGACAGATCCGGAAACACCATATATTTT. Encoded protein: CASRRDRSGNTIYF.

The genes are TRBV27 and TRBJ2-7; 8 positions match TRBD1. J gave up 5 bases and V 5 bases, and 5 bases lay outside the gene matches. The germline V gene encodes CDR1 MNHEY and CDR2 SMNVEV (reference sequence). The CDR3 covers 13 residues. Here the CDR3 reads CASSARGLDEQYF. CDR3 sequence (DNA): TGTGCCAGCAGTGCCAGGGGGCTGGACGAGCAGTACTTC.

The chain couples TRBV7-2 to TRBJ2-3; D gene unclear. Germline-derived CDR1 and CDR2 are SGHTA and FQGNSA. The CDR3 has 14 residues. V was cut by 4 bases and J by 2 bases, with 10 bases left in between. CDR3: CASSSSLYTDTQYF. The CDR3 DNA is TGTGCCAGCAGCTCCTCACTTTACACAGATACGCAGTATTTT.

This chain connects TRBV2 to TRBJ2-5, with 9 bases identical to TRBD2. The junction had 2 bases not matched to a gene; V was cut back by 5 bases and J by 4 bases. CDR1 and CDR2 from the germline V gene are SNHLY and FYNNEI. The CDR3 is made up of 13 amino acids. The CDR3 here is CASSLLAGETQYF. CDR3 DNA: TGTGCCAGCAGTTTACTAGCGGGAGAGACCCAGTACTTC.

This clone was observed once. V usage is TRBV7-3 and J usage is TRBJ2-5, with TRBD2 matching over 11 bases. The CDR3 is 20 amino acids. Germline loops: CDR1 SGHTA, CDR2 FQGTGA. Trimming removed 2 bases from V and 5 bases from J; junction bases left unmatched: 19. CDR3 residues: CASSLQGPTSGTLRQETQYF. The CDR3 DNA reads TGTGCCAGCAGCTTACAGGGTCCGACTAGCGGGACTCTACGGCAGGAGACCCAGTACTTC.

V gene TRBV18 combines with J gene TRBJ2-7; the match to TRBD2 covers 11 bases. Germline-derived CDR1 and CDR2 are KGHSH and LQKENI. V shed 2 bases and J 1 base; nucleotides not matched to a gene: 4. The CDR3 consists of 16 residues. For the CDR3, the DNA is TGTGCCAGCTCACCATCCGGGACTAGCGGTTCCTACGAGCAGTACTTC. Translated, it gives CASSPSGTSGSYEQYF.

The J gene is TRBJ2-1, the V gene TRBV7-9, with 16 bases that match TRBD2. The CDR3 runs 13 residues. With V trimmed by 5 bases and J by 15 bases, 4 bases remained unmatched. In germline, CDR1 is SEHNR, CDR2 FQNEAQ (reference sequence). This CDR3 reads CASSPGTSGRGFF. CDR3 in DNA: TGTGCCAGCAGCCCAGGGACTAGCGGGAGGGGGTTCTTC.

The rearrangement uses TRBV5-1 and TRBJ2-7; 10 bases fit TRBD1. V was clipped by 4 bases and J by 3 bases; unmatched bases: 4. CDR3 length equals 14 residues. CDR1 is SGHRS and CDR2 is YFSETQ in the germline V gene. CDR3 sequence (DNA): TGCGCCAGCAGCATAGGACAGGGGGGCTACGAGCAGTACGTC. It specifies CASSIGQGGYEQYV.

The chain recombines TRBV5-8 with TRBJ2-3, with D hard to call. With 5 bases removed from V and 4 bases from J, the gap between germline ends came to 11 bases. The germline CDR1 and CDR2 sequences are SGHTS and YDEGEE. The CDR3 extends over 13 amino acids. The CDR3 protein is CASSPREADTQYF. DNA of the CDR3: TGTGCCAGCAGTCCCCGTGAGGCAGATACGCAGTATTTT.

The V call is TRBV5-1, the J call TRBJ1-1, with D possibly being TRBD1 (6 bases). CDR3 length equals 14 residues. Germline-derived CDR1 and CDR2 are SGHRS and YFSETQ. Trimming removed 0 bases from V and 0 bases from J, with 6 bases in between. CDR3 in DNA: TGCGCCAGCAGCTTGGAGGGGGTGAACACTGAAGCTTTCTTT. Residues: CASSLEGVNTEAFF.

This chain connects TRBV5-6 to TRBJ2-1; TRBD2 matches 10 bases. From germline, CDR1 is SGHDT and CDR2 YYEEEE. J was trimmed by 4 bases and V by 5 bases; bases with no gene match: 9. There are 16 residues in the CDR3. The CDR3 DNA reads as TGTGCCAGCAGTCGATTTACTAGCGGGGTTTACAATGAGCAGTTCTTC. It specifies CASSRFTSGVYNEQFF. The full variable domain, in which reference TRBV5-6 and TRBJ2-1 provide the parts outside the CDR3, is DAGVTQSPTHLIKTRGQQVTLRCSPKSGHDTVSWYQQALGQGPQFIFQYYEEEERQRGNFPDRFSGHQFPNYSSELNVNALLLGDSALYLCASSRFTSGVYNEQFFGPGTRLTVL.

This clone appeared a single time. This rearrangement joins TRBV11-2 to TRBJ2-5, with 8 bases matching TRBD1. Germline CDR1 reads SGHAT; CDR2 reads FQNNGV. This CDR3 region has 15 residues. V lost 5 bases to trimming and J lost 2 bases; unmatched junction nucleotides: 7. CDR3 region: CASSTQGGQQETQYF. Written as DNA, the CDR3 is TGTGCCAGCAGCACACAGGGGGGACAGCAAGAGACCCAGTACTTC.

The rearrangement uses TRBV2 and TRBJ2-7; TRBD1 aligns across 8 bases. The junction had 9 bases not matched to a gene; V was cut back by 9 bases and J by 5 bases. This CDR3 comprises 13 residues. CDR1 SNHLY and CDR2 FYNNEI come from the germline V gene. In nucleotides, the CDR3 is TGTGCCAGTGGAGGGCAGGGGGCCCACGAGCAGTACTTC. Translation gives CASGGQGAHEQYF. The full variable domain, with the rest looked up from reference TRBV2 and TRBJ2-7, is EPEVTQTPSHQVTQMGQEVILRCVPISNHLYFYWYRQILGQKVEFLVSFYNNEISEKSEIFDDQFSVERPDGSNFTLKIRSTKLEDSAMYFCASGGQGAHEQYFGPGTRLTVT.

V gene TRBV7-6 combines with J gene TRBJ2-1; possibly TRBD1 for D (6 bases). The length of the CDR3 is 14 residues. Per the germline V gene, CDR1 is SGHVS and CDR2 is FNYEAQ. V lost 3 bases and J lost 3, with 9 bases in between. The CDR3 nucleotides read TGTGCCAGCAGCTTTACAGGGTACTACAATGAGCAGTTCTTC. Residues: CASSFTGYYNEQFF.

The CDR3 loop is CASSSGHSSGKGDTQYF. The CDR3 DNA reads as TGTGCCAGCAGTTCCGGTCATTCTAGCGGGAAGGGGGATACGCAGTATTTT. The chain joins TRBV6-2 or TRBV6-3 to TRBJ2-3, with 9 positions matching TRBD2. In germline, CDR1 is MNHEY, CDR2 SVGEGT. With 4 bases clipped from V and 6 bases from J, the junction kept 14 bases outside the gene matches. The CDR3 runs 17 residues.

For this clone: One end of the junction varies from germline; a read error may be responsible. CDR3 nucleotide sequence: TGTGCCACCAGCACAATCCGGGAGAATGGGCAGGACTTC. The encoded protein is CATSTIRENGQDF. The chain employs TRBV15 and TRBJ2-4; TRBD2 is a possible D gene (6 bases). The length of the CDR3 is 13 residues. Germline values: CDR1 LNHNV, CDR2 YYDKDF (reference sequence).